What follows are 23 T cell receptor beta chains derived from one specimen sequenced in a study of blood T cell repertoires in COVID-19. The repertoire was sequenced with immunoSEQ multiplex PCR; TCRdb's copy has only in-frame clones and lacks some. The sample holds over 350,000 clones; 85% to 90% are singletons and the top ten take around 10%. The sample comprised PBMCs or T cells enriched from blood (not recorded which). The receptors were gathered from a woman aged 45-59 years who had recovered from COVID-19.

J is TRBJ2-3 and V is TRBV5-6; D perhaps matches TRBD2 (6 bases). This CDR3 comprises 16 residues. The germline V and J ends were trimmed by 1 base and 2 bases, with 14 bases remaining between them. Looked up from germline, CDR1 is SGHDT and CDR2 is YYEEEE. The CDR3 loop is CASSLNGRGYTDTQYF. DNA of the CDR3: TGTGCCAGCAGCTTGAATGGGCGGGGCTACACAGATACGCAGTATTTT.

This chain uses TRBV27 with TRBJ1-2; D is perhaps TRBD1 (6 bases). Trimming left V 2 bases short and J 4 bases short, with 20 bases between. CDR3 length: 17 amino acids. Germline V gives CDR1 MNHEY, CDR2 SMNVEV (reference sequence). CDR3 nucleotides: TGTGCCAGCAGTTTAAGGGGGTCGGTGGCGGGGGGCTATGGCTACACCTTC. The encoded protein is CASSLRGSVAGGYGYTF.

The gene calls are TRBV7-9 and TRBJ1-2, with a weak D call TRBD1 (5 bases). Germline V gene sequence: CDR1 SEHNR, CDR2 FQNEAQ (reference sequence). This CDR3 has 16 residues. The V end lost 5 bases, the J end lost 0 bases, and 16 bases lay between the germline ends. CDR3 nucleotide sequence: TGTGCCAGCAGCCCCCTAGGGGCCATACCTAACTATGGCTACACCTTC. It is translated as CASSPLGAIPNYGYTF. The full variable domain, in which reference TRBV7-9 and TRBJ1-2 provide the parts outside the CDR3, is DTGVSQNPRHKITKRGQNVTFRCDPISEHNRLYWYRQTLGQGPEFLTYFQNEAQLEKSRLLSDRFSAERPKGSFSTLEIQRTEQGDSAMYLCASSPLGAIPNYGYTFGSGTRLTVV.

The chain joins TRBV6-5 to TRBJ1-1; 7 nucleotides agree with TRBD1. Germline lookup yields CDR1 MNHEY and CDR2 SVGAGI. CDR3 size: 14 residues. V was clipped by 6 bases and J by 0 bases; unmatched bases: 4. The CDR3 loop is CASRGQNVNTEAFF. CDR3 nucleotides: TGTGCCAGCAGGGGACAGAACGTGAACACTGAAGCTTTCTTT.

J is TRBJ1-1 and V is TRBV6-2 or TRBV6-3; D is possibly TRBD1 (6 bases). From germline, CDR1 is MNHEY and CDR2 SVGEGT. The CDR3 consists of 13 residues. V was shortened by 5 bases and J by 6 bases, with 13 bases between the two germline ends. The CDR3 loop is CASSQGQVAEAFF. The CDR3 region has the DNA TGTGCCAGCAGTCAGGGGCAAGTGGCTGAAGCTTTCTTT.

The genes are TRBV28 and TRBJ2-7; D may be TRBD2 (7 bases). Germline-derived CDR1 and CDR2 are MDHEN and SYDVKM. Trimming removed 5 bases at V and 2 bases at J, with 13 bases between. This CDR3 is 14 amino acids long. CDR3 nucleotide sequence: TGTGCCAGCAGTCCGGGGGGCAATCCCTACGAGCAGTACTTC. As protein: CASSPGGNPYEQYF. The entire variable domain, with the rest obtained from reference TRBV28 and TRBJ2-7, is as follows: DVKVTQSSRYLVKRTGEKVFLECVQDMDHENMFWYRQDPGLGLRLIYFSYDVKMKEKGDIPEGYSVSREKKERFSLILESASTNQTSMYLCASSPGGNPYEQYFGPGTRLTVT.

The chain joins TRBV28 to TRBJ1-2, with TRBD1 as a possible D gene (5 bases). V was clipped by 6 bases and J by 6 bases, with 17 bases between them. The CDR3 consists of 14 residues. Germline assignment: CDR1 MDHEN and CDR2 SYDVKM. In DNA, the CDR3 is TGTGCCAGCAGCAGCTTCGGGGGTGGGCATGGCTACACCTTC. This sequence encodes CASSSFGGGHGYTF.

V gene TRBV30 combines with J gene TRBJ1-2; no firm D call. This CDR3 contains 14 residues. Looked up from germline, CDR1 is GTSNPN and CDR2 is SVGIG (reference sequence). V gave up 4 bases and J gave up 5 bases, with 17 bases separating them. The CDR3 sequence is CAWNRGFRGYGYTF. CDR3 bases: TGTGCCTGGAATCGAGGGTTCCGTGGATATGGCTACACCTTC.

The rearrangement links TRBV27 to TRBJ1-6; a possible D gene is TRBD1 (6 bases). CDR3 length: 16 residues. The germline V and J ends were trimmed by 4 bases and 8 bases, with 18 bases remaining between them. The germline CDR1 and CDR2 sequences are MNHEY and SMNVEV (reference sequence). This chain's CDR3 is CASSSGGQPGDSPLHF. As DNA, the CDR3 is TGTGCCAGCAGTTCCGGCGGGCAGCCAGGGGATTCACCCCTCCACTTT.

The chain recombines TRBV30 with TRBJ2-5; D is possibly TRBD1 (5 bases). The CDR3 is 13 residues long. The germline gives CDR1 GTSNPN, CDR2 SVGIG (reference sequence). V shed 4 bases and J shed 3 bases, with 12 bases lying between them. This CDR3 reads CAWTQGAEETQYF. CDR3 in DNA: TGTGCCTGGACTCAAGGGGCGGAAGAGACCCAGTACTTC.

The rearrangement joins TRBV7-2 to TRBJ1-1; TRBD1 matches 7 bases. Germline V CDR1 and CDR2: SGHTA, FQGNSA. Unmatched junction bases numbered 4, after V lost 4 bases and J lost 5 bases. This CDR3 comprises 13 residues. The CDR3 sequence: CASSSDRETEAFF. Here the CDR3 DNA reads TGTGCCAGCAGCTCCGACAGGGAGACTGAAGCTTTCTTT.

This rearrangement joins TRBV7-3 to TRBJ2-3; 9 bases are a match to TRBD1. Germline V gene sequence: CDR1 SGHTA, CDR2 FQGTGA. This CDR3 has 19 residues. Losses at the gene ends were 2 bases for V and 3 bases for J; bases not matched to a gene: 15. The CDR3 sequence: CASSLYQVVGQGQTDTQYF. Written as DNA, the CDR3 is TGTGCCAGCAGCTTATATCAGGTGGTTGGACAGGGGCAAACAGATACGCAGTATTTT.

The chain has TRBV4-1 and TRBJ1-2, with TRBD1 identical over 7 bases. CDR1 is MGHRA, CDR2 YSYEKL, per germline. J was trimmed by 6 bases and V by 7 bases; bases with no gene match: 14. CDR3 length: 15 amino acids. DNA of the CDR3: TGCGCCAGCACCCCCGGGATCGGGACAGCCAATGGCTACACCTTC. This encodes CASTPGIGTANGYTF.

The chain has TRBV7-6 and TRBJ2-2; 11 positions agree with TRBD1. The CDR3 totals 14 residues. Losses at the gene ends were 8 bases for V and 5 bases for J; bases not matched to a gene: 4. Germline V lookup: CDR1 SGHVS, CDR2 FNYEAQ. This CDR3 is CASGGQGVTGELFF. CDR3 DNA sequence: TGTGCCAGCGGGGGACAGGGGGTAACCGGGGAGCTGTTTTTT.

The rearrangement links TRBV5-1 to TRBJ1-1; D is undetermined. Deletions cut 1 base from V and 3 bases from J, with 7 bases between. Germline V gene lookup returns CDR1 SGHRS and CDR2 YFSETQ. The CDR3 has 13 residues. The CDR3 sequence: CASSLLSYTEAFF. CDR3 sequence (DNA): TGCGCCAGCAGCTTGCTGAGTTACACTGAAGCTTTCTTT. Full variable domain (remainder filled in from reference TRBV5-1 and TRBJ1-1): KAGVTQTPRYLIKTRGQQVTLSCSPISGHRSVSWYQQTPGQGLQFLFEYFSETQRNKGNFPGRFSGRQFSNSRSEMNVSTLELGDSALYLCASSLLSYTEAFFGQGTRLTVV.

Comments on this clone: A junction boundary mismatches the germline segment, possibly from a read error. This chain joins TRBV27 and TRBJ2-1, with TRBD2 matching over 10 bases. The CDR3 sequence is 15 residues long. Germline V gives CDR1 MNHEY, CDR2 SMNVEV (reference sequence). The CDR3 nucleotides are TGTGCCAGCAGTAAAATAGCGGGGGGCTACGATGAGCAGTTCTTC. It translates to CASSKIAGGYDEQFF.

The chain recombines TRBV19 with TRBJ2-7; tentative D call: TRBD1 (6 bases). The germline gives CDR1 LNHDA, CDR2 SQIVND (reference sequence). The CDR3 has 15 residues. V dropped 4 bases and J dropped 0 bases, with 13 bases sitting between them. Written as DNA, the CDR3 is TGTGCCAGTAGTAGACGTAGGGGGAGCTCCTACGAGCAGTACTTC. Translation gives CASSRRRGSSYEQYF.

The V gene is TRBV19, the J gene TRBJ2-1; possible D gene TRBD1, 5 bases. The germline V and J ends were trimmed by 4 bases and 1 base, with 14 bases remaining between them. CDR3 length equals 16 residues. CDR1 and CDR2 (germline): LNHDA, SQIVND (reference sequence). The CDR3 protein is CASSRAGRLSYNEQFF. The CDR3 nucleotides read TGTGCCAGTAGTAGGGCAGGGCGGCTATCCTACAATGAGCAGTTCTTC.

The J gene is TRBJ1-1, the V gene TRBV11-2; 12 bases align to TRBD1. CDR1 SGHAT and CDR2 FQNNGV come from the germline V gene. V dropped 4 bases and J dropped 4; count of bases not matched to a gene: 4. This CDR3 contains 15 residues. The CDR3 loop reads CASSSRDRGPTEAFF. The CDR3 DNA reads as TGTGCCAGCAGCTCCCGGGACAGGGGGCCCACTGAAGCTTTCTTT.

This chain links TRBV7-2 with TRBJ1-2; possibly TRBD1 for D (5 bases). The CDR3 extends over 18 amino acids. V lost 0 bases and J 4 bases, leaving 21 bases between the germline ends. CDR1 is SGHTA and CDR2 is FQGNSA in the germline V gene. CDR3 bases: TGTGCCAGCAGCTTAGCGAAGAGGCGGGGCAGGAGACTCTATGGCTACACCTTC. Its translation is CASSLAKRRGRRLYGYTF.

This chain links TRBV7-2 with TRBJ1-6; 11 bases match TRBD1. CDR3 length: 14 residues. The V segment lost 5 bases and the J segment 19 bases; nucleotides outside the gene matches: 13. Germline CDR1 is SGHTA and CDR2 is FQGNSA. The CDR3 is CASSADRGRGEMHF. The CDR3, as DNA: TGTGCCAGCAGCGCGGACAGGGGGCGCGGTGAAATGCACTTT.

A single count supports this clone. The chain combines TRBV6-5 with TRBJ1-1; the D is unclear. The CDR3 consists of 15 residues. Germline values: CDR1 MNHEY, CDR2 SVGAGI. Trimming removed 6 bases from V and 1 base from J, with 15 bases in between. The CDR3 DNA is TGTGCCAGCAGCGACCGACAAGCCAAGAACACTGAAGCTTTCTTT. Protein: CASSDRQAKNTEAFF.

The V call is TRBV6-2 or TRBV6-3, the J call TRBJ1-2; TRBD1 is a possible D gene (5 bases). V was cut by 0 bases and J by 6 bases, with 11 bases left in between. This CDR3 comprises 14 residues. CDR1 MNHEY and CDR2 SVGEGT come from the germline V gene. CDR3: CASSYSGVTDGYTF. CDR3 nucleotide sequence: TGTGCCAGCAGTTACTCAGGGGTTACGGATGGCTACACCTTC.